This T cell receptor (beta chain) is drawn from a study of blood T cell repertoires in COVID-19. Across the whole study: There were acute and convalescent COVID-19 samples, and they came from the United States, Italy and Spain. PBMCs, B-cell-depleted T cells, or T cells were the source of the cDNA or gDNA that made up the material.

This CDR3 spans 13 amino acids. CDR1 SGDLS and CDR2 YYNGEE come from the germline V gene. V lost 3 bases and J 4 bases, leaving 8 bases between the germline ends. Authors' methods: From reference gene primer amplification, estimates of nucleated cell counts were derived. The data were produced by immunoSEQ multiplex PCR, yet TCRdb's version contains in-frame clones alone and is incomplete. V and J calls and clone size are copied from that table; D and trimming were computed from the DNA. The sample consists of 150,000 to 200,000 clones, around two thirds of them appearing once. The TCR comes from a woman of 80 years or more with acute or convalescent COVID-19. This sequence joins TRBV9 and TRBJ1-5; a weak D match, TRBD1 (5 bases). Sequenced: peripheral blood. CDR3 sequence reads: CASSATDNQPQHF. The DNA for the CDR3 is TGTGCCAGCAGCGCGACAGATAATCAGCCCCAGCATTTT.